The 7 T cell receptor beta chains below come from one sample, sequenced in a study of shared clonotypes between healthy human individuals. The assay was immunoSEQ multiplex PCR, and TCRdb's table has in-frame clones only and misses some. The table includes almost 750,000 clones, roughly two thirds detected once. Input material: memory CD4+ T cells sorted from blood. Subset given: CD45RA-negative fraction. The receptors originated from a woman aged 25-40 years in good health.

V usage is TRBV18 and J usage is TRBJ1-5, with 8 bases that match TRBD1. Germline CDR1 KGHSH, CDR2 LQKENI. This CDR3 region has 16 residues. V dropped 2 bases and J dropped 6; count of bases not matched to a gene: 9. The CDR3 DNA follows: TGTGCCAGCTCACCAGAAGCCAGGGGGCTTGGTCAGCCCCAGCATTTT. It translates to CASSPEARGLGQPQHF.

This sequence joins TRBV27 and TRBJ2-5; D perhaps matches TRBD2 (5 bases). The tail of the sequence fits TRBJ2-7 better, so the J call may be wrong. CDR1 is MNHEY, CDR2 SMNVEV, per germline (reference sequence). The CDR3 is 14 amino acids. This CDR3 reads CASSRGGRSYEQYF. CDR3 nucleotide sequence: TGTGCCAGCAGTCGAGGAGGCAGGAGCTACGAGCAGTACTTC.

The chain joins TRBV7-9 to TRBJ1-3; D might be TRBD1 (5 bases). This CDR3 has 15 residues. The V and J ends lost 4 bases and 4 bases respectively, with 14 bases between them. The germline gives CDR1 SEHNR, CDR2 FQNEAQ (reference sequence). The CDR3 loop reads CASSSFDSSGNTIYF. The CDR3 DNA reads as TGTGCCAGCAGCTCCTTTGACAGTTCAGGAAACACCATATATTTT.

The CDR3: CASKGSRSTGELFF. For the CDR3, the DNA is TGTGCCAGCAAGGGATCTAGATCCACCGGGGAGCTGTTTTTT. The chain is built from TRBV6-1 and TRBJ2-2; no reliable D call. V lost 7 bases and J 4 bases, leaving 13 bases between the germline ends. In germline, CDR1 is MNHNS, CDR2 SASEGT. This CDR3 has 14 amino acids.

The chain employs TRBV11-3 and TRBJ2-1; no clear D. In germline, CDR1 is SGHNT, CDR2 YENEEA. V was trimmed by 5 bases and J by 8 bases, leaving 13 bases between them. CDR3 size: 13 residues. CDR3 residues: CASSIYLGHEQFF. In DNA form, the CDR3 reads TGTGCCAGCAGCATTTACTTAGGCCATGAGCAGTTCTTC.

The table lists this clone with a few counts. The identical CDR3 is also encoded by other nucleotide sequences in the sample. The rearrangement links TRBV29-1 to TRBJ2-5; no definite D call. V was shortened by 5 bases and J by 2 bases, with 9 bases between the two germline ends. Germline CDR1 and CDR2: SQVTM and ANQGSEA. This CDR3 region has 12 residues. The CDR3 reads CSVRGGQETQYF. CDR3 coding DNA: TGCAGCGTTCGAGGTGGTCAAGAGACCCAGTACTTC. The variable domain in full, with the rest retrieved from reference TRBV29-1 and TRBJ2-5, is SAVISQKPSRDICQRGTSLTIQCQVDSQVTMMFWYRQQPGQSLTLIATANQGSEATYESGFVIDKFPISRPNLTFSTLTVSNMSPEDSSIYLCSVRGGQETQYFGPGTRLLVL.

The chain carries TRBV7-6 and TRBJ2-7; 9 bases align to TRBD1. J gave up 6 bases and V 0 bases, and 6 bases lay outside the gene matches. The CDR3 is 15 residues long. The germline V gene has CDR1 SGHVS and CDR2 FNYEAQ. Here the CDR3 reads CASSLAPGTGLEQYF. As DNA, the CDR3 is TGTGCCAGCAGCTTAGCCCCCGGGACAGGGCTCGAGCAGTACTTC.